Given below is one T cell receptor (beta chain) in context. Its recognized antigen is unknown. Base qualities are missing; no much larger clone stands one base away. This specimen comes from a study of post-analysis software for immune sequencing data (dated by TCRdb to the mid-2010s). Context from the whole study: The recorded disease courses included relapsing-remitting, secondary progressive and progressive-relapsing multiple sclerosis, and some patients had no subtype annotation. The patient repertoires were set against under 12 previously published healthy control repertoires from donors whose ages ranged from roughly 6 to 27 years. A subset of samples was prepared in parallel using single-end sample barcoding, then pooled and co-amplified after Illumina adapter ligation.

CDR1 and CDR2, looked up from the germline V gene, are SGHRS and YFSETQ. The CDR3 covers 15 residues, taking in both the cysteine and the phenylalanine. Only the CDR3 region is kept as DNA, spanning 45 bases read in frame from base 1. V and J lose 0 bases and 13 bases, and a span of 20 bases separates them. Library prep was done by PCR. The sample was run on an Illumina HiSeq 2500. Unique molecular identifiers were incorporated into TCR beta cDNA libraries to reduce PCR and sequencing biases. Approximately 500,000 cDNA molecules were obtained per 1 to 10 million input T cells, so each molecule approximated one T cell. Patient libraries were prepared and sequenced with the same protocol used for the earlier healthy control dataset. Within a given batch, samples were prepared together, multiplexed and sequenced on the same HiSeq lane. The authors' analysis ran thus. Raw barcoded reads were processed with MIGEC, discarding single-read molecular identifier groups before consensus assembly and CDR3 extraction. VDJtools was used for post-analysis of the clonotype tables, and diversity was normalized by down-sampling every dataset to the size of the smallest sample. To correct batch-related cross-sample contamination, repertoire overlap clustering matched CDR3 amino acid sequences but not nucleotide sequences. TCRdb reanalyzed the raw reads on its own, using fastp at Q25 for trimming and MiXCR for clone calling, and kept in-frame beta chains. Rows with one shared CDR3 protein collapse into an entry with the most common genes and DNA. TCRdb's processing, not the authors', yielded these V and J calls. The sample table holds hundreds of thousands of distinct CDR3 sequences, of which about 40% were seen once. 1.7% of the sample rests with the top ten.

Here is what the overall study found, with its caveats: Multiple sclerosis patients had significantly lower normalized Chao1 diversity than controls, a result that suggests substantial peripheral T-cell clonal expansion. Patients showed significantly higher frequencies than controls for a handful of TRBV segments, among them TRBV5-6, TRBV5-1 and TRBV20-1. The control group was slightly older than the multiple sclerosis patient group. Strong co-clustering of samples prepared in the same batch was shown by direct clustering with F measure, prompting a batch-effect correction.

To demonstrate the VDJtools post-analysis software, TCR beta repertoires were profiled from the peripheral blood of roughly 14 young patients with multiple sclerosis. The multiple sclerosis patients were children and adolescents between about 6 and 15 years of age. Material for sequencing was blood. This sequence uses TRBV5-1 and TRBJ2-4, with the D segment identity uncertain. The TCR was taken from a girl aged 5 to 17 with multiple sclerosis. For the CDR3, the sequence is CASSLEVGPSGEQYF. The sequenced DNA is TGCGCCAGCAGCTTGGAGGTGGGCCCGTCAGGTGAGCAGTACTTC. The reference TRBV5-1 and TRBJ2-4 proteins fill in what lies around the CDR3, so the full variable domain reads KAGVTQTPRYLIKTRGQQVTLSCSPISGHRSVSWYQQTPGQGLQFLFEYFSETQRNKGNFPGRFSGRQFSNSRSEMNVSTLELGDSALYLCASSLEVGPSGEQYFGAGTRLSVL.